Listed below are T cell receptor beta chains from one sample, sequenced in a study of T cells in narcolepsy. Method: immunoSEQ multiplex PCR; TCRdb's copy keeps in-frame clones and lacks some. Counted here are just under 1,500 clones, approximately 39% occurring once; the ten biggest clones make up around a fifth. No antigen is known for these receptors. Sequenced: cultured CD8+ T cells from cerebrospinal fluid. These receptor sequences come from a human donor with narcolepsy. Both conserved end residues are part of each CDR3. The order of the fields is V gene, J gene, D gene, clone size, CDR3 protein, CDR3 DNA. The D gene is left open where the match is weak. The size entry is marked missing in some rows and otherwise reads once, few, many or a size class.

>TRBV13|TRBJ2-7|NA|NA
CASSLGGGANEQYF
TGTGCCAGCAGCTTAGGGGGGGGCGCGAACGAGCAGTACTTC
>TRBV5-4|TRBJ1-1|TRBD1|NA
CASSNPGQGAPEAFF
TGTGCCAGCAGCAACCCGGGACAGGGGGCCCCTGAAGCTTTCTTT
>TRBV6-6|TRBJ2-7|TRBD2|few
CASSPTTSGGSYEQYF
TGTGCCAGCAGTCCGACGACTAGCGGGGGCTCCTACGAGCAGTACTTC
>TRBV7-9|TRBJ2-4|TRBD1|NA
CASSQQGAGNIQYF
TGTGCCAGCAGCCAACAGGGGGCAGGGAACATTCAGTACTTC
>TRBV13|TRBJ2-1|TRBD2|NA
CASRGGAGEQFF
TGTGCCAGCCGCGGGGGGGCTGGTGAGCAGTTCTTC
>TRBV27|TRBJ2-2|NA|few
CASTLQGGTGELFF
TGTGCCAGCACTTTACAAGGGGGAACCGGGGAGCTGTTTTTT
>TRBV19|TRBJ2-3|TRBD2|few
CASSPRTSGGVFMTWDTQYF
TGTGCCAGTTCTCCCCGGACTAGCGGGGGGGTCTTCATGACTTGGGATACGCAGTATTTT
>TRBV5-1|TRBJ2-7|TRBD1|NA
CASSVLDRGYEQYF
TGCGCCAGCAGCGTATTGGACAGGGGGTACGAGCAGTACTTC
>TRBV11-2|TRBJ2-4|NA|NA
CASSLTLMGFFRAKNIQYF
TGTGCCAGCAGCTTAACCCTGATGGGGTTCTTTCGGGCCAAAAACATTCAGTACTTC
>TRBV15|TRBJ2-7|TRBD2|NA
CATSRDRLAGHYEQYF
TGTGCCACCAGCAGAGATAGGCTAGCGGGACACTACGAGCAGTACTTC
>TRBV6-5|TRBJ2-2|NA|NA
CASSYQGGRTGELFF
TGTGCCAGCAGTTACCAAGGGGGGCGCACCGGGGAGCTGTTTTTT
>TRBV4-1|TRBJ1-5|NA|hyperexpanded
CASSQDLGSGQPQHF
TGCGCCAGCAGCCAAGATTTGGGATCTGGTCAGCCCCAGCATTTT
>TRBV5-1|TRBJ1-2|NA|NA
CASSLDGQKTNYGYTF
TGCGCCAGCAGCTTGGACGGACAGAAAACTAACTATGGCTACACCTTC
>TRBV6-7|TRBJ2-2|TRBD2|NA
CASSFPSGGAGELFF
TGTGCCAGCAGCTTCCCTAGCGGGGGGGCCGGGGAGCTGTTTTTT
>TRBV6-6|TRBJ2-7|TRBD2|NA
CASGPTTSGGSYEQYF
TGTGCCAGCGGTCCGACGACTAGCGGGGGCTCCTACGAGCAGTACTTC
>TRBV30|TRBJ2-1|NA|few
CAWSRRGEQFF
TGTGCCTGGAGTCGAAGGGGGGAGCAGTTCTTC
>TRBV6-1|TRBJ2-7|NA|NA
CASSDVQTGGDEQYF
TGTGCCAGCAGTGATGTCCAGACAGGAGGGGACGAGCAGTACTTC
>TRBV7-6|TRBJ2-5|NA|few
CASSLSFETVEYQETQYF
TGTGCCAGCAGCTTATCATTCGAAACCGTGGAGTACCAAGAGACCCAGTACTTC
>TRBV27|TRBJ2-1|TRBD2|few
CASSYGGAGDEQFF
TGTGCCAGCAGTTACGGGGGGGCGGGCGATGAGCAGTTCTTC
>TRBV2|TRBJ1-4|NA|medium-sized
CASPAGGGDEKLFF
TGTGCCAGCCCAGCGGGGGGAGGGGATGAAAAACTGTTTTTT
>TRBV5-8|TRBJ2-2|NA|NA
CASSLQTNQHTGELFF
TGTGCCAGCAGCCTCCAGACCAACCAACACACCGGGGAGCTGTTTTTT
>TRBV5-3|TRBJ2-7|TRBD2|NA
CASSQAGAGVHEQYF
TGTGCCAGCAGCCAAGCGGGAGCGGGAGTCCACGAGCAGTACTTC
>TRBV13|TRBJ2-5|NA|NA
CASSLGPAGIQETQYF
TGTGCCAGCAGCTTAGGCCCGGCGGGGATCCAAGAGACCCAGTACTTC
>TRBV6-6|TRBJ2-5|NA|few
CARPIAAIRGETQYF
TGTGCCCGACCCATTGCAGCGATTCGTGGGGAGACCCAGTACTTC
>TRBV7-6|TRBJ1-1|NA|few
CASSFPPGHPNTEAFF
TGTGCCAGCAGCTTCCCCCCGGGACATCCGAACACTGAAGCTTTCTTT
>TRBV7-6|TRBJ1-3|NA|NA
CASSLLQSWLLWNTIYF
TGTGCCAGCAGCTTGCTCCAGTCTTGGTTGCTCTGGAACACCATATATTTT
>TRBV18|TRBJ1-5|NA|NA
CASSLSRDQPQHF
TGTGCCAGCTCACTTAGCAGGGATCAGCCCCAGCATTTT
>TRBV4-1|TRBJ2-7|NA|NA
CASSQHRQVGGYEQYF
TGCGCCAGCAGCCAACATCGACAGGTTGGGGGTTACGAGCAGTACTTC
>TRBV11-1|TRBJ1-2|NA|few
CASSLDGGYGDGYTF
TGTGCCAGCAGCTTGGATGGTGGGTACGGAGATGGCTACACCTTC
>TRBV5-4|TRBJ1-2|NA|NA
CASSQSPGSYGYTF
TGTGCCAGCAGCCAAAGTCCCGGGAGCTATGGCTACACCTTC
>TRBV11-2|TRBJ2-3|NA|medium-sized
CASSSVGGSTDTQYF
TGTGCCAGCAGCTCGGTAGGTGGAAGCACAGATACGCAGTATTTT
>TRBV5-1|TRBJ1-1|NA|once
CASSWGSYSMNTEAFF
TGCGCCAGCAGCTGGGGTAGCTATTCAATGAACACTGAAGCTTTCTTC
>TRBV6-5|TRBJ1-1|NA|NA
CASSPGTIEAFF
TGTGCCAGCAGCCCCGGGACAATTGAAGCTTTCTTT
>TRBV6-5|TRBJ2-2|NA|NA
CASRVDRTTGELFF
TGTGCCAGCAGGGTTGACAGGACCACCGGGGAGCTGTTTTTT
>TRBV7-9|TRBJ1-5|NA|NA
CASSLDGGSGQPQHF
TGTGCCAGCAGCTTAGACGGGGGTTCGGGACAGCCCCAGCATTTT
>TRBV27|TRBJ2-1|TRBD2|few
CASSDPWAGGLNEQFF
TGTGCCAGCAGTGATCCCTGGGCGGGGGGGCTCAATGAGCAGTTCTTC
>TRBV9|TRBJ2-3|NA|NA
CASSVLIASTDTQYF
TGTGCCAGCAGCGTCCTTATCGCTAGCACAGATACGCAGTATTTT
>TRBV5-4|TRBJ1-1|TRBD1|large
CASSPGTGGNTEAFF
TGTGCCAGCAGCCCGGGGACAGGGGGTAACACTGAAGCTTTCTTT